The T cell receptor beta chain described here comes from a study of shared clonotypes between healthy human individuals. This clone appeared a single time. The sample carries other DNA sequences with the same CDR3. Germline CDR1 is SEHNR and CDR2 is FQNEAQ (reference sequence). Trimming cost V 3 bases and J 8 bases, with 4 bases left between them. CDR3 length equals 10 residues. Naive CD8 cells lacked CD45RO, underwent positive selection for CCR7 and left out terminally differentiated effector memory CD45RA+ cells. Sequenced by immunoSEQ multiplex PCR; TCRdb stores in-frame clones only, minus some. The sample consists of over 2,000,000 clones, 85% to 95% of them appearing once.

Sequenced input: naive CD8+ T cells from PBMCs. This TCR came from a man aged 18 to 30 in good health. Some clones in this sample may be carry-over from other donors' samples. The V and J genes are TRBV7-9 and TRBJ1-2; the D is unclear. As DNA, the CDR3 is TGTGCCAGCAGCTTCCGGGGCTACACCTTC. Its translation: CASSFRGYTF. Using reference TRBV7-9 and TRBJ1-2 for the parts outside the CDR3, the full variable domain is DTGVSQNPRHKITKRGQNVTFRCDPISEHNRLYWYRQTLGQGPEFLTYFQNEAQLEKSRLLSDRFSAERPKGSFSTLEIQRTEQGDSAMYLCASSFRGYTFGSGTRLTVV.